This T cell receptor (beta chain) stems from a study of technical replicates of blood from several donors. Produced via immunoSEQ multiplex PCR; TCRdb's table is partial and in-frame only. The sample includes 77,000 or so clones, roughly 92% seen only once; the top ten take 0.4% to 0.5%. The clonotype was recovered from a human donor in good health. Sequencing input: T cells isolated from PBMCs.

CDR3 amino acids: CASRPRQGKSDEQFF. The CDR3 nucleotides are TGTGCCAGCAGGCCTCGACAGGGAAAAAGCGATGAGCAGTTCTTC. V gene TRBV2 combines with J gene TRBJ2-1, with 7 nucleotides matching TRBD1. From germline, CDR1 is SNHLY and CDR2 FYNNEI. This CDR3 has 15 residues. With V trimmed by 6 bases and J by 8 bases, 13 bases remained unmatched.